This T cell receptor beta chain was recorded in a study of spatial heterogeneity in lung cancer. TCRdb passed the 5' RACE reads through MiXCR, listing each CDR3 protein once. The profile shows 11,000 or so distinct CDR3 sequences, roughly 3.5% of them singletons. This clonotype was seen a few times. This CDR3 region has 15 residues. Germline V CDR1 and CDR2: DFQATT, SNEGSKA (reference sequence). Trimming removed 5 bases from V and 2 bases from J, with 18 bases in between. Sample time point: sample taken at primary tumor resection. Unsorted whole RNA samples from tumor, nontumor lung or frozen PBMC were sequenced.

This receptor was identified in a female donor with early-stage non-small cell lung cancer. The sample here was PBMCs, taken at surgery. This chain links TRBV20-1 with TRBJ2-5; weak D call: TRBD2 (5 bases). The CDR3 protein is CSASVDSYTQETQYF. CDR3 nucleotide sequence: TGCAGTGCTTCGGTGGACTCCTATACACAAGAGACCCAGTACTTC.